This T cell receptor (beta chain) emerged from a study of T cells after yellow fever vaccination. Turning to the study itself: Libraries from low-cell-number fractions were prepared with the SMART-Seq v4 Ultra Low Input RNA kit.

With V trimmed by 5 bases and J by 5 bases, 13 bases remained unmatched. This CDR3 region has 17 residues. Germline lookup yields CDR1 SGHTA and CDR2 FQGNSA. Study observations and caveats: Re-detected after boosting: most primary clones, 96% of CD4 and over 80% of CD8. Weaker overall, the secondary response nonetheless peaked faster (day 5 versus 15).

There are a few counts of this clonotype. The target antigen is unknown. They built TCR cDNA with 5'RACE template switching, a step that put in a universal primer site and UMIs. A single record per CDR3 protein comes from TCRdb applying MiXCR to the 5' RACE reads. The table lists about 300,000 distinct CDR3 sequences, 3% to 4.5% of them singletons. Sequencing used PBMCs, obtained 5 days after the yellow fever booster vaccination. This TCR was sampled from a man between 18 and 29 years old who received the YFV17D yellow fever vaccine. The chain combines TRBV7-2 with TRBJ1-2; 11 nucleotides agree with TRBD1. The CDR3 DNA reads TGTGCCAGCAGCCCTGGGGGACAGGGGGTGTACGTTTATGGCTACACCTTC. Residues: CASSPGGQGVYVYGYTF.